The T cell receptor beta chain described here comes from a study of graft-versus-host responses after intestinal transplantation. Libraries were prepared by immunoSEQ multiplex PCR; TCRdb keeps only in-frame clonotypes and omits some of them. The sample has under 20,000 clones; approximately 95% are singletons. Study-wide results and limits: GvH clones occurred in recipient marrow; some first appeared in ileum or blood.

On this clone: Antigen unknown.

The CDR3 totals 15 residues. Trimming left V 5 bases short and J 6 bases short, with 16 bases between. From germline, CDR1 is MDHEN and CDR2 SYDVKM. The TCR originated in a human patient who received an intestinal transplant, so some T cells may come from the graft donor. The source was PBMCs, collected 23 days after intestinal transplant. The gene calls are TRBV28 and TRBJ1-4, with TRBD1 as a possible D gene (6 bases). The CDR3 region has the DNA TGTGCCAGCAGTATGCCGGAGAGGGGGTATGAAAAACTGTTTTTT. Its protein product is CASSMPERGYEKLFF.